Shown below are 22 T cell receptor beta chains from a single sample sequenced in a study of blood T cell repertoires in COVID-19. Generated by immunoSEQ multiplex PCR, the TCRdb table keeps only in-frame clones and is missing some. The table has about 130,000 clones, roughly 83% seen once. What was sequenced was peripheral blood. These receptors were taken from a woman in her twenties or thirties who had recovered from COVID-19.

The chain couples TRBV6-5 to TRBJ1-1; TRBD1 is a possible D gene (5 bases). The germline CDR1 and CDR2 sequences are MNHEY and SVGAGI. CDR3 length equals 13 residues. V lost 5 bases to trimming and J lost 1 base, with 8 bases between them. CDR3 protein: CASSRQKNTEAFF. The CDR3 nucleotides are TGTGCCAGCAGTCGACAGAAGAACACTGAAGCTTTCTTT.

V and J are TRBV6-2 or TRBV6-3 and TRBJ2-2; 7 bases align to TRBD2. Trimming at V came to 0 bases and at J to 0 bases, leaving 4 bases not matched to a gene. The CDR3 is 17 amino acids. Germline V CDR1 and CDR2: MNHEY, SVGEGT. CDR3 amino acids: CASSYSGGGANTGELFF. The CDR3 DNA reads TGTGCCAGCAGTTACTCTGGCGGGGGAGCGAACACCGGGGAGCTGTTTTTT.

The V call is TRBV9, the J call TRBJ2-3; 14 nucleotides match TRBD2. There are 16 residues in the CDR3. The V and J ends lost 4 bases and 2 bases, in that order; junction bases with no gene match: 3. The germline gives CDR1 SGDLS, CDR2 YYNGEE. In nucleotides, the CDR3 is TGTGCCAGCAGCTTGGGACTAGCGGGAGTCACAGATACGCAGTATTTT. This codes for CASSLGLAGVTDTQYF.

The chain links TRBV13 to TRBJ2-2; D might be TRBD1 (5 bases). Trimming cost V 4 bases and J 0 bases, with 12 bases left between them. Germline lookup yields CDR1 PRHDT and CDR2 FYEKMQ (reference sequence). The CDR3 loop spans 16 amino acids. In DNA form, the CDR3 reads TGTGCCAGCAGCTATGAGACAGACGCGAACACCGGGGAGCTGTTTTTT. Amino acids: CASSYETDANTGELFF. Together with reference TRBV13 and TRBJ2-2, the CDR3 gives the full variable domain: AAGVIQSPRHLIKEKRETATLKCYPIPRHDTVYWYQQGPGQDPQFLISFYEKMQSDKGSIPDRFSAQQFSDYHSELNMSSLELGDSALYFCASSYETDANTGELFFGEGSRLTVL.

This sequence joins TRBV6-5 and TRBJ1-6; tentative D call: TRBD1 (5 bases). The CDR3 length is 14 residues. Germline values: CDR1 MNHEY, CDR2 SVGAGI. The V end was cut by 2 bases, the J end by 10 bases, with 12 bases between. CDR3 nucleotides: TGTGCCAGCAGTTACGCCAGGGTAGAATCACCCCTCCACTTT. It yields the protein CASSYARVESPLHF.

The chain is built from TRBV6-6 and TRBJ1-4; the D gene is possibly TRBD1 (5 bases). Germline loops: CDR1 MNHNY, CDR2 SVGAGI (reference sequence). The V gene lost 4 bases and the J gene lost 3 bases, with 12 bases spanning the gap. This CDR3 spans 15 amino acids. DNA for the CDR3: TGTGCCAGCAGTTTCGATCAGGGTTCTAATGAAAAACTGTTTTTT. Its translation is CASSFDQGSNEKLFF.

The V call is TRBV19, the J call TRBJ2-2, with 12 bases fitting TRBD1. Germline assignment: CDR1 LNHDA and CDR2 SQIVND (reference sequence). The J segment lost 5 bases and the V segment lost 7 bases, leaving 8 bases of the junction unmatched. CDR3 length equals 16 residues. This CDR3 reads CASKGQGALKTGELFF. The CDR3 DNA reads TGTGCCAGTAAGGGACAGGGGGCTCTAAAAACCGGGGAGCTGTTTTTT.

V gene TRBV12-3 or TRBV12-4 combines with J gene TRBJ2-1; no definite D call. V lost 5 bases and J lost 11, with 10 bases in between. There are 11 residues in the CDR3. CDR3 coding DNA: TGTGCCAGCAGTCCGATGGGCAAGCAGTTCTTC. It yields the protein CASSPMGKQFF.

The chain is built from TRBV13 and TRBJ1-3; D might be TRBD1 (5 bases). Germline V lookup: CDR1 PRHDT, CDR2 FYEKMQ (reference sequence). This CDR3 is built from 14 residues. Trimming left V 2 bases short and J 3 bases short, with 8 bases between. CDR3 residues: CASSLQGGGNTIYF. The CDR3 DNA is TGTGCCAGCAGCTTACAGGGCGGTGGAAACACCATATATTTT. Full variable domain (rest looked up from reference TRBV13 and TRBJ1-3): AAGVIQSPRHLIKEKRETATLKCYPIPRHDTVYWYQQGPGQDPQFLISFYEKMQSDKGSIPDRFSAQQFSDYHSELNMSSLELGDSALYFCASSLQGGGNTIYFGEGSWLTVV.

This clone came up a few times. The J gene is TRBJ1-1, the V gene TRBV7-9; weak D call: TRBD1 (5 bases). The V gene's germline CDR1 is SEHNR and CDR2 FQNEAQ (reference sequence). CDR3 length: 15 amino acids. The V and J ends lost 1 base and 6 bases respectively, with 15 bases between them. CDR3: CASSLDSWGVAEAFF. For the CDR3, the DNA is TGTGCCAGCAGCTTAGACTCGTGGGGGGTGGCTGAAGCTTTCTTT.

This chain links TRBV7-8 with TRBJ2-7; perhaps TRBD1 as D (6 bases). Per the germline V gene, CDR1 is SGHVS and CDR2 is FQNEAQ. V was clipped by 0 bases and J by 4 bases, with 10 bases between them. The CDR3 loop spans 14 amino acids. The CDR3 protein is CASSLAGQSYEQYF. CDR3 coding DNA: TGTGCCAGCAGCTTAGCGGGACAAAGTTACGAGCAGTACTTC. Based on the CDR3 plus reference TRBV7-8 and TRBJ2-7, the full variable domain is GAGVSQSPRYKVAKRGQDVALRCDPISGHVSLFWYQQALGQGPEFLTYFQNEAQLDKSGLPSDRFFAERPEGSVSTLKIQRTQQEDSAVYLCASSLAGQSYEQYFGPGTRLTVT.

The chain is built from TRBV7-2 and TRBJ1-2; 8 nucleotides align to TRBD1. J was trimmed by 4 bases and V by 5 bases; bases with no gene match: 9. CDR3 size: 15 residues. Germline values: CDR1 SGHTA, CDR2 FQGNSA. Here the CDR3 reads CASSPSAGGVYGYTF. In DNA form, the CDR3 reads TGTGCCAGCAGCCCCTCTGCAGGGGGCGTCTATGGCTACACCTTC.

CDR3 in amino acids: CASSLASGGNEQFF. CDR3 nucleotide sequence: TGTGCCAGCAGCTTAGCTAGCGGGGGCAATGAGCAGTTCTTC. This chain links TRBV11-3 with TRBJ2-1, with 10 bases matching TRBD2. The CDR3 contains 14 residues. CDR1 is SGHNT and CDR2 is YENEEA in the germline V gene. After removal of 1 base from V and 6 bases from J, the junction contained 0 bases not matched to a gene.

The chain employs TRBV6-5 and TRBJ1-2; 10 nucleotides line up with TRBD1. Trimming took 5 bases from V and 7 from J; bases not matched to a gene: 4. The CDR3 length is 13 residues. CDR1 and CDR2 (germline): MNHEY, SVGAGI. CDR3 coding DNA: TGTGCCAGCAGTCACCGGGACAGGGGTGGCTACACCTTC. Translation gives CASSHRDRGGYTF.

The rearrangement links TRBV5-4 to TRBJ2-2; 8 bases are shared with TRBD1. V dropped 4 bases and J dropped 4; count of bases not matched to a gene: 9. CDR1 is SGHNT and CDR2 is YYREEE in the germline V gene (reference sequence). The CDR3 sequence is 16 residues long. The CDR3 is CASSPRQGSVTGELFF. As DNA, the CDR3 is TGTGCCAGCAGCCCAAGACAGGGGTCGGTCACCGGGGAGCTGTTTTTT.

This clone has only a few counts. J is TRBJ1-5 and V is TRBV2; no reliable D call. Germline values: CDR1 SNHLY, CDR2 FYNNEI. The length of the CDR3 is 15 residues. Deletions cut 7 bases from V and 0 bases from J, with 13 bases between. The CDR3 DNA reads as TGTGCCAGCAACACCGAGGGTGATAGCAATCAGCCCCAGCATTTT. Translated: CASNTEGDSNQPQHF. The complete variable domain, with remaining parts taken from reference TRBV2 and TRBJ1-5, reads EPEVTQTPSHQVTQMGQEVILRCVPISNHLYFYWYRQILGQKVEFLVSFYNNEISEKSEIFDDQFSVERPDGSNFTLKIRSTKLEDSAMYFCASNTEGDSNQPQHFGDGTRLSIL.

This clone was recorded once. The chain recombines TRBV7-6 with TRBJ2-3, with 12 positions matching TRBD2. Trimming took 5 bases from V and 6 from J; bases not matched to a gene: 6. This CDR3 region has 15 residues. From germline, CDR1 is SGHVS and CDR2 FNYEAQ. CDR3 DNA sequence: TGTGCCAGCAGCGCAGTTGGACTAGCGGGGGATACGCAGTATTTT. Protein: CASSAVGLAGDTQYF.

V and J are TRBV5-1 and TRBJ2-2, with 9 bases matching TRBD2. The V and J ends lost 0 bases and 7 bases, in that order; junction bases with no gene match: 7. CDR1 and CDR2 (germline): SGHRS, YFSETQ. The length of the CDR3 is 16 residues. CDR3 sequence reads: CASSLGVSGRYGELFF. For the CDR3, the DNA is TGCGCCAGCAGCTTGGGGGTTAGCGGGAGATACGGGGAGCTGTTTTTT.

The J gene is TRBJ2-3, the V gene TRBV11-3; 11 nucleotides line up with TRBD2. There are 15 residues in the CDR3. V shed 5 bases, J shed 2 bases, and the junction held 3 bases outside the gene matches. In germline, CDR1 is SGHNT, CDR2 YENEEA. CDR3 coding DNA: TGTGCCAGCAGCATGACTAGCGGGGACACAGATACGCAGTATTTT. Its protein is CASSMTSGDTDTQYF.

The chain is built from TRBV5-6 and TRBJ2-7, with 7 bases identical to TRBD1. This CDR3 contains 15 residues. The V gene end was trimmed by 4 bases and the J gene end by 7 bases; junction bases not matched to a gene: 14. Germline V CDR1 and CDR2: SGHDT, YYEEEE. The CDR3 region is CASSVPGTAVREQYF. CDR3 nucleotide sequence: TGTGCCAGCAGCGTGCCCGGGACAGCGGTCCGGGAGCAGTACTTC.

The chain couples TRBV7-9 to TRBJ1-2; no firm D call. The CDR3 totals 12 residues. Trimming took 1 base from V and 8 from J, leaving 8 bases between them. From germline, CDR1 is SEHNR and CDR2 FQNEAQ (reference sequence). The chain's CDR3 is CASSLGARGYTF. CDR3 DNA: TGTGCCAGCAGCTTAGGGGCCCGAGGCTACACCTTC.

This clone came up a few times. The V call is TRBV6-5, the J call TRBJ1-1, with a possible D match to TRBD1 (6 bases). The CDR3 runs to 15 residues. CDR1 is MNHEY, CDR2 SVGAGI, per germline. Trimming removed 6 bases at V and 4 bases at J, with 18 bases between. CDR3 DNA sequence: TGTGCCAGCAGCCCCTCTGGGGGCTTTGGCACTGAAGCTTTCTTT. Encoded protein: CASSPSGGFGTEAFF.